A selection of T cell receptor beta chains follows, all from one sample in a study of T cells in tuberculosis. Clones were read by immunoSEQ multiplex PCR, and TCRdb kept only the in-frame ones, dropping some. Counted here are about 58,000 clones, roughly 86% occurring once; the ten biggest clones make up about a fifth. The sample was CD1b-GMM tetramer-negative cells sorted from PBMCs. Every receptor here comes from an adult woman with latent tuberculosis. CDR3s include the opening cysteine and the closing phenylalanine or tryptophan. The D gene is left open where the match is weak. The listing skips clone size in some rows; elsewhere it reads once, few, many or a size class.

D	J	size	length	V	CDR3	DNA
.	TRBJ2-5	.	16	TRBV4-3	CASSQDRGSARVTQYF	TGCGCCAGCAGCCAGGATAGGGGGAGTGCTCGTGTGACCCAGTACTTC
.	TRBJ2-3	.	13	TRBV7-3	CASSFFGTDTQYF	TGTGCCAGCAGCTTCTTCGGCACAGATACGCAGTATTTT
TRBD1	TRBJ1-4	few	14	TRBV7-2	CASSQGVGNEKLFF	TGTGCCAGCAGCCAGGGGGTTGGTAATGAAAAACTGTTTTTT
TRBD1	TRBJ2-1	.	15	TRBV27	CASSLLGQGGNEQFF	TGTGCCAGCAGTTTGCTCGGACAGGGCGGCAATGAGCAGTTCTTC
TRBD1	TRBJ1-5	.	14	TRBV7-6	CASSVTGVPQPQHF	TGTGCCAGCAGCGTTACAGGGGTCCCTCAGCCCCAGCATTTT
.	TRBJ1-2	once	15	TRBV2	CASSEGGPDLWGYTF	TGTGCCAGCAGTGAGGGAGGGCCTGACCTGTGGGGCTACACCTTC
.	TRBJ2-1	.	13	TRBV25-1	CASNRTRGGEQFF	TGTGCCAGCAACCGGACTAGGGGGGGTGAGCAGTTCTTC
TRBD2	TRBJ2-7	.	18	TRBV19	CASSIFGTSGIKPYEQYF	TGTGCCAGTAGTATATTTGGGACTAGCGGGATCAAACCCTACGAGCAGTACTTC
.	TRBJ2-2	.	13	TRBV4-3	CASRQGGSGELFF	TGCGCCAGCAGACAGGGTGGGTCCGGGGAGCTGTTTTTT
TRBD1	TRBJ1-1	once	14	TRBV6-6	CASSYSTGGTEAFF	TGTGCCAGCAGTTACTCCACAGGGGGCACTGAAGCTTTCTTT
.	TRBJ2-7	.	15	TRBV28	CASHLPSGALHEQYF	TGTGCCAGCCATCTTCCGTCAGGGGCGTTGCACGAGCAGTACTTC
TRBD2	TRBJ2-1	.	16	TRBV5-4	CASSLGTSGDYNEQFF	TGTGCCAGCAGCTTGGGGACTAGCGGGGACTACAATGAGCAGTTCTTC
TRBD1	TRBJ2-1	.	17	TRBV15	CATSRDWGQPYYNEQFF	TGTGCCACCAGCAGAGATTGGGGACAGCCATACTACAATGAGCAGTTCTTC
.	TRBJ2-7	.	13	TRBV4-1	CASSHLPAYEQYF	TGCGCCAGCAGCCACCTCCCGGCCTACGAGCAGTACTTC
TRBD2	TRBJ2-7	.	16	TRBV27	CASSLSLAGPEYEQYF	TGTGCCAGCAGTTTAAGCCTAGCGGGTCCCGAATACGAGCAGTACTTC
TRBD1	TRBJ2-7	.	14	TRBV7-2	CASSSTGGPYEQYF	TGTGCCAGCAGCTCGACAGGGGGTCCCTACGAGCAGTACTTC
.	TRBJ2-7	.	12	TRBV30	CAWSLYTYEQYF	TGTGCCTGGAGCCTCTATACCTACGAGCAGTACTTC
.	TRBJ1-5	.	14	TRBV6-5	CASSYGRSDQPQHF	TGTGCCAGCAGTTACGGCAGGTCGGATCAGCCCCAGCATTTT